The 14 T cell receptor beta chains below come from one sample, sequenced in a study of blood T cells in healthy people across ages. Sample-barcoded 5' priming and a J-beta primer mix drove a second PCR of 7 to 11 cycles. MiXCR, run by TCRdb on the 5' RACE reads, gives a single entry per CDR3 protein. The sample lists around 1.1 million distinct CDR3 sequences, roughly two fifths occurring once. The sequenced sample consisted of blood. These receptor sequences come from a man between 18 and 29 years old in good health.

About this clonotype itself: One end of the junction varies from germline; a read error may be responsible. This chain uses TRBV20-1 with TRBJ1-2; TRBD1 agrees at 7 bases. CDR1 and CDR2 (germline): DFQATT, SNEGSKA (reference sequence). The CDR3 contains 14 residues. CDR3: CSTRAGGKVGGYTF. CDR3 DNA sequence: TGCAGTACTAGAGCAGGGGGGAAAGTAGGTGGCTACACCTTC.

CDR3 nucleotides: TGTGCCAGCTCAGGACAGCTAACCGGGGAGCTGTTTTTT. It specifies CASSGQLTGELFF. This sequence joins TRBV7-2 and TRBJ2-2, with D possibly matching TRBD1 (6 bases). The V gene lost 8 bases and the J gene lost 5 bases, with 12 bases spanning the gap. Germline V gene sequence: CDR1 SGHTA, CDR2 FQGNSA. This CDR3 is built from 13 residues.

Many counts were recorded for this clonotype. J is TRBJ1-5 and V is TRBV6-5, with D hard to call. In germline, CDR1 is MNHEY, CDR2 SVGAGI. CDR3 length equals 14 residues. V dropped 5 bases and J dropped 6 bases, with 14 bases sitting between them. The CDR3 DNA sequence: TGTGCCAGCAGTACGACGGCAGGATCTCAGCCCCAGCATTTT. Its translation: CASSTTAGSQPQHF.

As to this clonotype: Germline and junction disagree at one end, which may indicate a read error. V usage is TRBV6-2 or TRBV6-3 and J usage is TRBJ2-1; 9 bases match TRBD2. This CDR3 contains 14 residues. CDR1 is MNHEY, CDR2 SVGEGT, per germline. Here the CDR3 reads CASSRIAGDNERFF. The CDR3 bases are TGTGCCAGCAGTCGTATAGCGGGGGACAATGAGCGGTTCTTC.

This clonotype was counted many times. A junction boundary mismatches the germline segment, possibly from a read error. The chain has TRBV5-1 and TRBJ1-2; D gene unclear. CDR1 and CDR2 (germline): SGHRS, YFSETQ. There are 13 residues in the CDR3. The CDR3 reads CASSLDNNYGYTF. The CDR3 DNA is TGTGCCAGCAGCCTAGACAACAACTATGGCTACACCTTC.

This chain joins TRBV5-1 and TRBJ1-1; D is unclear. V lost 0 bases, J lost 8 bases, and 23 bases lay in between. The CDR3 covers 17 residues. CDR1 and CDR2 from the germline V gene are SGHRS and YFSETQ. CDR3 protein: CASSLEDVAGTRSEAFF. In nucleotides, the CDR3 is TGCGCCAGCAGCTTGGAGGATGTCGCGGGTACCCGTTCCGAAGCTTTCTTT.

This chain links TRBV29-1 with TRBJ2-1, with 7 bases that match TRBD2. J was trimmed by 4 bases and V by 6 bases; bases with no gene match: 9. This CDR3 is built from 14 residues. Germline assignment: CDR1 SQVTM and CDR2 ANQGSEA. The CDR3 DNA reads TGCAGCGTATATGGGGGGGAGACATACAATGAGCAGTTCTTC. Translation gives CSVYGGETYNEQFF.

The chain links TRBV7-2 to TRBJ2-7; 8 bases are a match to TRBD1. The J call may be in error: the DNA end matches TRBJ2-4 better. Germline V lookup: CDR1 SGHTA, CDR2 FQGNSA. The CDR3 has 16 residues. CDR3 DNA: TGTGCCAGCAGACAGGGGGAATCCCTTGCCTCAACCATTCAGTACTTC. Its protein product is CASRQGESLASTIQYF.

This clonotype was seen only a few times. The chain employs TRBV18 and TRBJ1-5, with 10 positions matching TRBD1. Germline loops: CDR1 KGHSH, CDR2 LQKENI. The CDR3 runs 14 residues. V was clipped by 5 bases and J by 6 bases; unmatched bases: 4. This CDR3 reads CASSRQGAGQPQHF. The CDR3 DNA is TGTGCCAGCTCAAGACAGGGGGCCGGTCAGCCCCAGCATTTT.

This clonotype came up a few times. This sequence joins TRBV7-2 and TRBJ1-4; the D is unclear. V was trimmed by 1 base and J by 8 bases, leaving 17 bases between them. Germline V lookup: CDR1 SGHTA, CDR2 FQGNSA. The CDR3 runs to 16 residues. The CDR3 DNA follows: TGTGCCAGCAGCTTAGGTTTTTCGGTTTTTGCGGAAAAACTGTTTTTT. Its translation: CASSLGFSVFAEKLFF.

This rearrangement joins TRBV20-1 to TRBJ2-1; D assignment may be TRBD1 or TRBD2 (5 bases each). The CDR3 extends over 15 amino acids. With 0 bases removed from V and 8 bases from J, the gap between germline ends came to 17 bases. Germline lookup yields CDR1 DFQATT and CDR2 SNEGSKA (reference sequence). CDR3 nucleotide sequence: TGCAGTGCTAGAGATGGAGGAAGGGGCGCGGATGAGCAGTTCTTC. Translated: CSARDGGRGADEQFF.

Only a few counts were recorded for this clonotype. The chain combines TRBV7-2 with TRBJ1-5; no reliable D call. The CDR3 consists of 16 residues. V was clipped by 0 bases and J by 0 bases, with 9 bases between them. Germline V lookup: CDR1 SGHTA, CDR2 FQGNSA. The CDR3 sequence: CASSLANSYSNQPQHF. The CDR3 DNA reads as TGTGCCAGCAGCTTAGCGAACAGCTATAGCAATCAGCCCCAGCATTTT.

This chain connects TRBV24-1 to TRBJ1-5; a weak D match, TRBD1 (5 bases). V was clipped by 5 bases and J by 5 bases, with 12 bases between them. The CDR3 is made up of 14 amino acids. CDR1 and CDR2 (germline): KGHDR, SFDVKD. The CDR3 here is CATSGPGWDQPQHF. For the CDR3, the DNA is TGTGCCACCAGTGGTCCAGGGTGGGATCAGCCCCAGCATTTT.

The rearrangement links TRBV5-4 to TRBJ2-1, with 7 bases identical to TRBD2. This CDR3 has 15 amino acids. Germline loops: CDR1 SGHNT, CDR2 YYREEE (reference sequence). V shed 4 bases, J shed 4 bases, and the junction held 8 bases outside the gene matches. CDR3 in DNA: TGTGCCAGCAGCCCCGCCCTAGCGGAATACAATGAGCAGTTCTTC. Protein: CASSPALAEYNEQFF.